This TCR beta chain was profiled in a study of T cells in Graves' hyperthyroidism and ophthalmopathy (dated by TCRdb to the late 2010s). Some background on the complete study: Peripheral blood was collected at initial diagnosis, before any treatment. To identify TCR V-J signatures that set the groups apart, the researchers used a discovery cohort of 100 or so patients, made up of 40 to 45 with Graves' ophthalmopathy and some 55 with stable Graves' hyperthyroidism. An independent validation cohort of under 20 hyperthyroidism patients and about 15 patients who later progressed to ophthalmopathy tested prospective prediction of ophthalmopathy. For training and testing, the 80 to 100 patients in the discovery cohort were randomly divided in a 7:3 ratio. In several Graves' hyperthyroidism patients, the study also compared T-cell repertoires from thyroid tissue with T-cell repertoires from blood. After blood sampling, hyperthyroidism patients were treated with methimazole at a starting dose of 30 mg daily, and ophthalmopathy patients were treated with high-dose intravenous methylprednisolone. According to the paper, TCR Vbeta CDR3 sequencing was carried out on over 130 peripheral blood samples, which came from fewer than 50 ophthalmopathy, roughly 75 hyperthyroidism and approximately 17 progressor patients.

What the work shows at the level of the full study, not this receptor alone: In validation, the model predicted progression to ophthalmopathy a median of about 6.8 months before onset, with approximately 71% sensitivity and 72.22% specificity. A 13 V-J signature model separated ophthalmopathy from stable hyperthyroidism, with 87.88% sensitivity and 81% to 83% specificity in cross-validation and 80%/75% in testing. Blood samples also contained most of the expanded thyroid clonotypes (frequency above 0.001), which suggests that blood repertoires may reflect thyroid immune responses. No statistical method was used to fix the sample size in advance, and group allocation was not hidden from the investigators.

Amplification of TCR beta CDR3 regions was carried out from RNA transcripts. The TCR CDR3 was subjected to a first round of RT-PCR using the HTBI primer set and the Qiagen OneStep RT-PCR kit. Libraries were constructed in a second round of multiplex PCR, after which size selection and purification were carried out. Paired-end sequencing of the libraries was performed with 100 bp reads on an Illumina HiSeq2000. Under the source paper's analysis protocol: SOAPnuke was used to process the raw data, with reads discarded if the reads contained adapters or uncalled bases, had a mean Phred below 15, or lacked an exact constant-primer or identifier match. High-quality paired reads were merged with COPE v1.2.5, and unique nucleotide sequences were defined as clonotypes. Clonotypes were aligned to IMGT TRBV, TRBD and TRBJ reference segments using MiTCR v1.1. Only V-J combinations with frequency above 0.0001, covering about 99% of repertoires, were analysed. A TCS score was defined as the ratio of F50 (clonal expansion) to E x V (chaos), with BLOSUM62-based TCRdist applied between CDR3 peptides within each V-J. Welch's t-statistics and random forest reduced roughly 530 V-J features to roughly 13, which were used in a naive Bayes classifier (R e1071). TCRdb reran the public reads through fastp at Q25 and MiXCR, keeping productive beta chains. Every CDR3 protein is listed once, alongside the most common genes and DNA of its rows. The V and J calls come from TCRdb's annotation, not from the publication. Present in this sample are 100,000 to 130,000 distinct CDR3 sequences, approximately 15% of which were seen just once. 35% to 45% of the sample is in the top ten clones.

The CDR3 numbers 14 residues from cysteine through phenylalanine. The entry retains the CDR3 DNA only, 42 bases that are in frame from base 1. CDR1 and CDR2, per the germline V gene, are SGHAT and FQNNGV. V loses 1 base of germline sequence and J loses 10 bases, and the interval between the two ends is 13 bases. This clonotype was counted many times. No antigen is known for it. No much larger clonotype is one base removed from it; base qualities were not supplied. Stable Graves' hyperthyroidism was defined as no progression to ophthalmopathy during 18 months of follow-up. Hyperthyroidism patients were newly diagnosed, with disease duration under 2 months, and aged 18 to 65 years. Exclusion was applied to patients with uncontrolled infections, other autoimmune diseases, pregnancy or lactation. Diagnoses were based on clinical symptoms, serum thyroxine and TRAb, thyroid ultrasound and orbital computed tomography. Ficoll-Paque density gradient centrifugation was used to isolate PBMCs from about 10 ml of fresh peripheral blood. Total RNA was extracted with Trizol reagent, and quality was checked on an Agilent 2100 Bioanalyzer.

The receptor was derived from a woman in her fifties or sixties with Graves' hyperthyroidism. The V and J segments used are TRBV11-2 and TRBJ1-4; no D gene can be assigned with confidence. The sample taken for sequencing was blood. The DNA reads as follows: TGTGCCAGCAGCTTAGTGCGGGAGGATAGAAAACTGTTTTTT. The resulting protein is CASSLVREDRKLFF.